The 10 T cell receptor beta chains below come from one sample, sequenced in a study of T-cell memory formation after mild COVID-19. One entry per CDR3 protein, called by TCRdb with MiXCR from the 5' RACE reads. Of hundreds of thousands of distinct CDR3 sequences in the sample, around 15% are singletons; the top ten hold just over 8%. Sequenced material: PBMCs or a T cell subset sorted from them (not recorded which). These receptors all come from an adult woman who had mild COVID-19 (a few samples of this study predate the infection). Cell type and time point are not known.

This clonotype was seen more than once but under ten times. The chain recombines TRBV7-9 with TRBJ2-1; TRBD1 is a possible D gene (5 bases). The length of the CDR3 is 14 residues. Trimming cost V 1 base and J 7 bases, with 11 bases left between them. Germline V CDR1 and CDR2: SEHNR, FQNEAQ (reference sequence). This CDR3 is CASSLEQAINEQFF. CDR3 DNA: TGTGCCAGCAGCTTAGAACAGGCTATAAATGAGCAGTTCTTC.

The J gene is TRBJ1-3, the V gene TRBV6-5; TRBD1 matches 7 bases. The CDR3 is 16 amino acids. After removal of 4 bases from V and 0 bases from J, the junction contained 6 bases not matched to a gene. Germline V gene lookup returns CDR1 MNHEY and CDR2 SVGAGI. The CDR3 bases are TGTGCCAGCAGTTTAACCCAGGGGGACTCTGGAAACACCATATATTTT. Amino acid sequence: CASSLTQGDSGNTIYF.

The chain is built from TRBV7-3 and TRBJ2-5; TRBD2 aligns across 10 bases. Unmatched junction bases numbered 7, after V lost 6 bases and J lost 3 bases. In germline, CDR1 is SGHTA, CDR2 FQGTGA. The CDR3 is 15 amino acids. The CDR3 bases are TGTGCCAGCAGTCAGCGGGGGGGAATCGAAGAGACCCAGTACTTC. This gives the protein CASSQRGGIEETQYF.

This clonotype was detected a few times. The rearrangement joins TRBV5-1 to TRBJ2-5; D is ambiguous. The CDR3 length is 15 residues. Per the germline V gene, CDR1 is SGHRS and CDR2 is YFSETQ. V lost 3 bases and J lost 5, with 17 bases in between. CDR3 coding DNA: TGCGCCAGCAGCTCCTCCTATCGAACCTGGGAGACCCAGTACTTC. It yields the protein CASSSSYRTWETQYF.

The chain recombines TRBV11-3 with TRBJ1-5; the D gene is possibly TRBD1 (6 bases). CDR3 length equals 17 residues. Trimming took off 1 base at V and 1 base at J, with 14 bases between the two ends. The germline gives CDR1 SGHNT, CDR2 YENEEA. The DNA for the CDR3 is TGTGCCAGCAGCTTAGTGGGGGCAGGGGAGAGCAATCAGCCCCAGCATTTT. The encoded protein is CASSLVGAGESNQPQHF.

This clonotype was counted a few times. The V gene is TRBV5-1, the J gene TRBJ2-1, with 9 bases aligning to TRBD1. This CDR3 is 16 amino acids long. V shed 4 bases and J 7 bases; nucleotides not matched to a gene: 12. Germline lookup yields CDR1 SGHRS and CDR2 YFSETQ. In nucleotides, the CDR3 is TGCGCCAGCAGCGATACACAGGGGGCGCTTCTAAATGAGCAGTTCTTC. Protein sequence: CASSDTQGALLNEQFF.

V gene TRBV24-1 combines with J gene TRBJ2-2, with a tentative D call TRBD1 (6 bases). The ends were cut back, 9 bases at V and 4 bases at J, with 11 bases in the middle. The CDR3 is made up of 13 amino acids. CDR1 and CDR2 (germline): KGHDR, SFDVKD. The CDR3 loop is CATRTGITGELFF. The CDR3 nucleotides read TGTGCCACCCGAACAGGGATCACCGGGGAGCTGTTTTTT.

The genes are TRBV5-1 and TRBJ1-2; D might be TRBD1 (6 bases). V lost 2 bases to trimming and J lost 3 bases, with 14 bases between them. This CDR3 contains 15 residues. Germline lookup yields CDR1 SGHRS and CDR2 YFSETQ. The CDR3 DNA reads as TGCGCCAGCAGCTTCGGCAGGGGAGGGGACTATGGCTACACCTTC. Translating gives CASSFGRGGDYGYTF.

This clonotype was observed a handful of times. The V gene is TRBV12-5, the J gene TRBJ2-7; no clear D gene. Germline-derived CDR1 and CDR2 are LGHNT and FRNRAP. The V gene lost 1 base and the J gene lost 4 bases, with 8 bases spanning the gap. The CDR3 totals 13 residues. The CDR3 sequence: CASGLGLNYEQYF. CDR3 nucleotides: TGTGCTAGTGGTTTGGGTCTAAATTACGAGCAGTACTTC.

There are a few counts of this clonotype. The rearrangement joins TRBV15 to TRBJ2-3, with D uncertain. The germline CDR1 and CDR2 sequences are LNHNV and YYDKDF (reference sequence). The CDR3 consists of 13 residues. Trimming stripped 1 base from V and 5 bases from J, with 7 bases between. The CDR3 reads CATSRANQDTQYF. The CDR3 region has the DNA TGTGCCACCAGCAGAGCCAACCAAGATACGCAGTATTTT.